This section outlines one T cell receptor beta chain sequence together with its context. The antigen is not known. Time point of the sample: patch test 3, about 24 weeks after DPC sensitization. The treatment is: therapeutic diphenylcyclopropenone sensitization with weekly scalp DPC. V lost 2 bases, J lost 8 bases, and 9 bases stayed unmatched. From germline, CDR1 is DFQATT and CDR2 SNEGSKA (reference sequence). This CDR3 region has 15 residues. The sample is drawn from a study of human T cells and chemical hapten exposure. Study-level points and caveats: The study found that DPC sensitization did not change TCRs above 1 in 1000 frequency. It was expanded TCRs that formed significantly more large CDR3 similarity clusters than controls did.

Using its own MiXCR run on the RACE reads, TCRdb lists one record per CDR3 protein. The sample records 50,000 to 80,000 distinct CDR3 sequences, 8% to 13% being singletons. The chain carries TRBV20-1 and TRBJ2-1; 10 bases line up with TRBD2. The source was whole blood, collected in connection with sensitization to the hapten diphenylcyclopropenone (DPC). The sequence was collected from a woman in her twenties or thirties with alopecia areata. Some clones in this sample may be carry-over from other donors' samples. CDR3: CSARPPAGGRYEQFF. In DNA form, the CDR3 reads TGCAGTGCTAGACCTCCAGCGGGGGGGCGTTATGAGCAGTTCTTC.